This T cell receptor (beta chain) was retrieved from a study of blood T cell repertoires in COVID-19. The wider study: The United States, Italy and Spain provided the acute and convalescent COVID-19 samples. Nucleic acid was either cDNA or gDNA, and it came from T cells, B-cell-depleted T cells, or PBMCs.

Under the authors' procedure: For nucleated cells, counts were estimated from reference gene primer amplification. The repertoire was sequenced with immunoSEQ multiplex PCR; TCRdb's copy has only in-frame clones and lacks some. V and J calls and clone size come straight from that table; D and trimming were deduced from the DNA. The sample consists of some 94,000 clones, about 89% of them appearing once. Germline V gene data show CDR1 as KGHSH and CDR2 as LQKENI. The CDR3 is 15 residues long. Unmatched junction bases numbered 5, after V lost 4 bases and J lost 7 bases. The chain uses TRBV18 and TRBJ2-1; the match to TRBD2 covers 12 bases. The sequenced sample was peripheral blood. The TCR was taken from a human donor in a cohort sampled during active COVID-19. CDR3 coding DNA: TGTGCCAGCTCACTGGCTAGCGGGAGGGGGAATGAGCAGTTCTTC. This sequence encodes CASSLASGRGNEQFF.